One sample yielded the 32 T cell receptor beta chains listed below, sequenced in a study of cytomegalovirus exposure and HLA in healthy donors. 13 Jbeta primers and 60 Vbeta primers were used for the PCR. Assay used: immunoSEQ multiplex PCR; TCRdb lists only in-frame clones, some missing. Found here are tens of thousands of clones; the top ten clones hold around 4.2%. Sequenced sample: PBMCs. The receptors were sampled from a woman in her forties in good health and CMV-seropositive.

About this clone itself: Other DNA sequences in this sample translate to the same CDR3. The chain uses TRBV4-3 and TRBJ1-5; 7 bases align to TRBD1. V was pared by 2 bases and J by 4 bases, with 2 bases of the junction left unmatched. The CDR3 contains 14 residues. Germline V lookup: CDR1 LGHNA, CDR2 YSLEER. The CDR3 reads CASSQRTGNQPQHF. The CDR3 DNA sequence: TGCGCCAGCAGCCAAAGGACAGGAAATCAGCCCCAGCATTTT.

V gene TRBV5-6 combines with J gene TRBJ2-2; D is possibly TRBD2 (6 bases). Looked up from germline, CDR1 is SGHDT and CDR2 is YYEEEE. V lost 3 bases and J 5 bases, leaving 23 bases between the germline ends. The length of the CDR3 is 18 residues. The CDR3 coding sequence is TGTGCCAGCAGCTGGGAAGTTGGGACTCGCCCAGAAACCGGGGAGCTGTTTTTT. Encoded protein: CASSWEVGTRPETGELFF.

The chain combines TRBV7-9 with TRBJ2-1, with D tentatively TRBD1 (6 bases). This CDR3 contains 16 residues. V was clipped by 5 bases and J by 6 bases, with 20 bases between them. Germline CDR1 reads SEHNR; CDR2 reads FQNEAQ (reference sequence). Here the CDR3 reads CASSRLTGSNLNEQFF. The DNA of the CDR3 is TGTGCCAGCAGCCGGCTAACAGGGTCGAACCTCAATGAGCAGTTCTTC.

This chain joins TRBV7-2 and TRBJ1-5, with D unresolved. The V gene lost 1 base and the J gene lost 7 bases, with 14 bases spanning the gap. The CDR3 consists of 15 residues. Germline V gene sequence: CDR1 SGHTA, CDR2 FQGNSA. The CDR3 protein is CASSLDRGGRQPQHF. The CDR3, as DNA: TGTGCCAGCAGCTTAGATCGAGGCGGTCGGCAGCCCCAGCATTTT.

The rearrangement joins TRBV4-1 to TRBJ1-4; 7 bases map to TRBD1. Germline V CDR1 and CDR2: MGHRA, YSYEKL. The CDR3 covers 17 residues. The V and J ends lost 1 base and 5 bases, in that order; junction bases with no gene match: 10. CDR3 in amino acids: CASSQAGPGQPNEKLFF. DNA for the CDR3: TGCGCCAGCAGCCAAGCCGGACCGGGACAGCCAAATGAAAAACTGTTTTTT.

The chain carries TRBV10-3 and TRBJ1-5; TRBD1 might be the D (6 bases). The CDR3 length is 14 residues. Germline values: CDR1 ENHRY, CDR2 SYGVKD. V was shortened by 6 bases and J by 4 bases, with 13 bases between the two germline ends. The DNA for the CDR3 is TGTGCCATCAGCAAACAGGGCATTAATCAGCCCCAGCATTTT. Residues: CAISKQGINQPQHF.

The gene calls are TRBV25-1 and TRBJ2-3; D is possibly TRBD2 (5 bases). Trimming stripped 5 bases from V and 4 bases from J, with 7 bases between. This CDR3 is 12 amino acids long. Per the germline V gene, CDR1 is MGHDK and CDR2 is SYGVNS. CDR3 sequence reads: CASSLSADTQYF. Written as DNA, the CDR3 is TGTGCCAGCAGTCTTAGCGCAGATACGCAGTATTTT.

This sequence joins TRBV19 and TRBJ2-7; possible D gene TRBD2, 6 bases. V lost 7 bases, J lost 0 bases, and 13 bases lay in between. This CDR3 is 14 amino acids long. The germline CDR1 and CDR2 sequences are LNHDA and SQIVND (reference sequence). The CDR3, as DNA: TGTGCCAGTAACAAGCGCGGGGACTCCTACGAGCAGTACTTC. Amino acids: CASNKRGDSYEQYF.

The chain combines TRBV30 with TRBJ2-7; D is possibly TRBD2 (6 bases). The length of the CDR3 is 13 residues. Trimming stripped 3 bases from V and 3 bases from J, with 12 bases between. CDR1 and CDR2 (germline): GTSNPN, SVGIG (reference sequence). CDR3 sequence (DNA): TGTGCCTGGAGGGAGGGACTCTTCTACGAGCAGTACTTC. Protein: CAWREGLFYEQYF.

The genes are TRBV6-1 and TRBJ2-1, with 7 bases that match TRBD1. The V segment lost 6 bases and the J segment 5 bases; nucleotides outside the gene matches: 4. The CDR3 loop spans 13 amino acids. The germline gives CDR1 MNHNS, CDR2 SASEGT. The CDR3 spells CASRATGHNEQFF. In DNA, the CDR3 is TGTGCCAGCAGAGCGACAGGGCACAATGAGCAGTTCTTC.

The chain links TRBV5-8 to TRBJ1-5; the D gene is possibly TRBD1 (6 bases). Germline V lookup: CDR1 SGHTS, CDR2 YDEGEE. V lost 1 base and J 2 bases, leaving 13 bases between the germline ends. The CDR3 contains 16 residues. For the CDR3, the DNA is TGTGCCAGCAGCTTGACAGGGTTCGGGGGCAATCAGCCCCAGCATTTT. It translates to CASSLTGFGGNQPQHF.

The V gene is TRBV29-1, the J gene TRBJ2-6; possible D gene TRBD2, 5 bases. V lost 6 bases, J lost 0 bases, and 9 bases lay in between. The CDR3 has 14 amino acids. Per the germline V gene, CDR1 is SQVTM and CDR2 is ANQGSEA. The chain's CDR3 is CSVRTSSGANVLTF. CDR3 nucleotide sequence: TGCAGCGTGAGAACTAGCTCTGGGGCCAACGTCCTGACTTTC. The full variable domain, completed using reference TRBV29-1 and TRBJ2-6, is SAVISQKPSRDICQRGTSLTIQCQVDSQVTMMFWYRQQPGQSLTLIATANQGSEATYESGFVIDKFPISRPNLTFSTLTVSNMSPEDSSIYLCSVRTSSGANVLTFGAGSRLTVL.

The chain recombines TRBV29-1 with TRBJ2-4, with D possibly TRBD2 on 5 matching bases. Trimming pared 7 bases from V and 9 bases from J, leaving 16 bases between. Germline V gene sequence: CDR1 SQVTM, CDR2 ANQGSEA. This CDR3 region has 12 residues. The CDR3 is CSDGGPRPIQYF. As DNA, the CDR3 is TGCAGCGATGGAGGACCCCGGCCCATTCAGTACTTC.

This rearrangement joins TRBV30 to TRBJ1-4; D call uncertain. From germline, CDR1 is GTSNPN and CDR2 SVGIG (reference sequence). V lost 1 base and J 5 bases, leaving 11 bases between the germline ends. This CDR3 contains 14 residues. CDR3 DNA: TGTGCCTGGAGTGGCGACACCATCAATGAAAAACTGTTTTTT. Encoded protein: CAWSGDTINEKLFF.

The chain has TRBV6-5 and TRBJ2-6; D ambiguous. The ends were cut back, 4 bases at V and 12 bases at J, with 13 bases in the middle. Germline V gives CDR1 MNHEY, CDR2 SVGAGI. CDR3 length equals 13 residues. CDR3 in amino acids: CASSLSTTSVLTF. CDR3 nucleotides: TGTGCCAGCAGTTTATCCACAACATCCGTCCTGACTTTC.

CDR3 residues: CASSRTLREFGETQYF. CDR3 in DNA: TGTGCCAGCAGCCGGACTTTGCGGGAGTTTGGAGAGACCCAGTACTTC. V and J are TRBV11-2 and TRBJ2-5, with TRBD2 matching 7 bases. Per the germline V gene, CDR1 is SGHAT and CDR2 is FQNNGV. This CDR3 comprises 16 residues. With V trimmed by 5 bases and J by 4 bases, 13 bases remained unmatched.

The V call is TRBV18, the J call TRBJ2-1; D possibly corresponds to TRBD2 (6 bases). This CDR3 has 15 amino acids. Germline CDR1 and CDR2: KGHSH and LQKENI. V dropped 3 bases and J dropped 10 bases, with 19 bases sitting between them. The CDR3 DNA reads TGTGCCAGCTCACCGGGACTGAGGGACGACGGCGAGCAGTTCTTC. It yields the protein CASSPGLRDDGEQFF.

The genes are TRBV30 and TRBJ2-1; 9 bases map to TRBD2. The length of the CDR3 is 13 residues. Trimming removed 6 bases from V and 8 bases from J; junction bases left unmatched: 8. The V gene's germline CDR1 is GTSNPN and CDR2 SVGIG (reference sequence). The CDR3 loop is CACLAGIFDEQFF. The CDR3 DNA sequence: TGTGCCTGTCTAGCGGGAATTTTCGATGAGCAGTTCTTC.

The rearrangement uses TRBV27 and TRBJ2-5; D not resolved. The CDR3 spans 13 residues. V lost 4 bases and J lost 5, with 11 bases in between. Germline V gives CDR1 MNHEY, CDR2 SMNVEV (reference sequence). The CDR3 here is CASSSPRYETQYF. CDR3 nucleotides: TGTGCCAGCAGTTCCCCTAGGTACGAGACCCAGTACTTC.

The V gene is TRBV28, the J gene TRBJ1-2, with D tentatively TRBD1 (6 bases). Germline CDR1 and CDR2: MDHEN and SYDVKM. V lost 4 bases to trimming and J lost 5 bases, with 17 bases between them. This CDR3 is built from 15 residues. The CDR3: CASSSLGRGGYGYTF. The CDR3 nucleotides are TGTGCCAGCAGTTCCCTGGGCAGGGGAGGGTATGGCTACACCTTC.

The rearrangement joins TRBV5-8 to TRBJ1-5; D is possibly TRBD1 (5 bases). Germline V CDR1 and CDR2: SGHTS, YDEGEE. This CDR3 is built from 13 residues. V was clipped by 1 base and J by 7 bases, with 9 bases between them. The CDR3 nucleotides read TGTGCCAGCAGCTTGCGGGGGAACCAGCCCCAGCATTTT. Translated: CASSLRGNQPQHF.

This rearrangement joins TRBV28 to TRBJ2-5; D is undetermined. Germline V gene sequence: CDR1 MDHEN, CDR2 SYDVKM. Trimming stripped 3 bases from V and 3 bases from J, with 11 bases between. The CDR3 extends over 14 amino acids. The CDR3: CASSFPTPKETQYF. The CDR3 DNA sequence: TGTGCCAGCAGTTTCCCGACACCTAAAGAGACCCAGTACTTC.

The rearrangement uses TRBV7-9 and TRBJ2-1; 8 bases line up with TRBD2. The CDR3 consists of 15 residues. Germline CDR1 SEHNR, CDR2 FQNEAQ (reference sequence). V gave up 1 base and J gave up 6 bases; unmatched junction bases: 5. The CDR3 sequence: CASSLGAGLANEQFF. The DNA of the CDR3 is TGTGCCAGCAGCTTAGGTGCAGGACTAGCCAATGAGCAGTTCTTC.

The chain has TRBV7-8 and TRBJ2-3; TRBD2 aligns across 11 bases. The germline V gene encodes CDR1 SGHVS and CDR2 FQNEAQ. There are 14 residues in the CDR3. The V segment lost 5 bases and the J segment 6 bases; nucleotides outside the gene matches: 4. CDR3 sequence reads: CASSQTSGTDTQYF. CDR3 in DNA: TGTGCCAGCAGCCAGACTAGCGGGACGGATACGCAGTATTTT.

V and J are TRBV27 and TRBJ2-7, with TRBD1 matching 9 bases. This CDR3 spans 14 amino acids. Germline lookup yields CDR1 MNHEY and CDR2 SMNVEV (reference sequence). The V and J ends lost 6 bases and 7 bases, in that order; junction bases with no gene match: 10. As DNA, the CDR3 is TGTGCCAGCAGGGCGACAGGGGGGGTGAAAGAGCAGTACTTC. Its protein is CASRATGGVKEQYF.

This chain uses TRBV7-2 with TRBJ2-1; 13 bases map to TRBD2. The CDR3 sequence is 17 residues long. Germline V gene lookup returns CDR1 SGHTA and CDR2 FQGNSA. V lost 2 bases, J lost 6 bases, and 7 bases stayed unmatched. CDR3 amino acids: CASSLSPGTSGANEQFF. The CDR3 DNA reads TGTGCCAGCAGCTTATCCCCAGGGACTAGCGGGGCCAATGAGCAGTTCTTC.

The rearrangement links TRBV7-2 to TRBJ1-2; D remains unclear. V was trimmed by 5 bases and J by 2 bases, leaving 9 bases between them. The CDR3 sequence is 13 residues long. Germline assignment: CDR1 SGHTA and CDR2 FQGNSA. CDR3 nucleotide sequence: TGTGCCAGCAGCAAGACAACGAACTATGGCTACACCTTC. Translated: CASSKTTNYGYTF.

CDR3 DNA: TGTGCCAGCGGGACTAGCGGAGCTTACAATGAGCAGTTCTTC. Its translation: CASGTSGAYNEQFF. The chain joins TRBV7-9 to TRBJ2-1; 11 nucleotides agree with TRBD2. The germline gives CDR1 SEHNR, CDR2 FQNEAQ (reference sequence). With 8 bases clipped from V and 4 bases from J, the junction kept 4 bases outside the gene matches. This CDR3 is built from 14 residues.

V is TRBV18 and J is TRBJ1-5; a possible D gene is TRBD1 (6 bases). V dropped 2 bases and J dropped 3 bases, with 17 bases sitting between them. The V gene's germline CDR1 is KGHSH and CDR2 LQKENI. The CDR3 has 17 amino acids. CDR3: CASSPDARQGLNQPQHF. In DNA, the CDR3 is TGTGCCAGCTCACCAGACGCTCGGCAGGGGCTCAATCAGCCCCAGCATTTT.

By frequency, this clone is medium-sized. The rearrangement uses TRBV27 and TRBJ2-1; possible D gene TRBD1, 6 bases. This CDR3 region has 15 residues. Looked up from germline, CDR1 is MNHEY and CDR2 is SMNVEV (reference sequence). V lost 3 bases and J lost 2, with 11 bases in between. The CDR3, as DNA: TGTGCCAGCAGTTTTGGACAGACCACCTACAATGAGCAGTTCTTC. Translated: CASSFGQTTYNEQFF.

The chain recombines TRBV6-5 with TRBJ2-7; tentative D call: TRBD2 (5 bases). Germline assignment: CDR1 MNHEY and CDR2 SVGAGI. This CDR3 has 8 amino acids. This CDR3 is CGRYEQYF. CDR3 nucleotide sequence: TGTGGGAGGTACGAGCAGTACTTC.

The CDR3: CASSQTSGTDTQYF. CDR3 DNA sequence: TGCGCCAGCAGCCAGACTAGCGGGACAGATACGCAGTATTTT. J is TRBJ2-3 and V is TRBV5-1; 10 positions agree with TRBD2. V shed 4 bases, J shed 3 bases, and the junction held 2 bases outside the gene matches. The CDR3 runs to 14 residues. Per germline, CDR1 SGHRS and CDR2 YFSETQ.